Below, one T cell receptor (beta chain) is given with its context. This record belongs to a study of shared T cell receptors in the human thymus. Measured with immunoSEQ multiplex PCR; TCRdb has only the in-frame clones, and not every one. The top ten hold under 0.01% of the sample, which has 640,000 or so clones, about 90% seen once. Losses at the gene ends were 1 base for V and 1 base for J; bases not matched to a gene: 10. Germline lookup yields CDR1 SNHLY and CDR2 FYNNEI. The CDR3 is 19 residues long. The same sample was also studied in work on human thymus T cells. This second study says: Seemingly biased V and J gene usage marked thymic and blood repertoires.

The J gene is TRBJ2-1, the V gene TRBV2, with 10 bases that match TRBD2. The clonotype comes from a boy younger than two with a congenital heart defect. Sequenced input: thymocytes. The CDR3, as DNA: TGTGCCAGCAGTGAAGGTGAGAAGCGGGAGGGCCCGTCCTACAATGAGCAGTTCTTC. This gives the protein CASSEGEKREGPSYNEQFF.